This T cell receptor beta chain was obtained from a study of CXCR3-negative and CXCR3-positive naive CD8 T cells. Study results and caveats: Both naive subsets showed comparably high diversity, and memory CD8+ cells showed much lower diversity. Partial loss of CXCR3 expression followed cryopreservation; most assays used fresh PBMCs.

Using triplicate sorts, 300,000 cells were collected each time from every CD8+ T cell subset. CD45RO-CCR7+CD27+CD95- was the phenotype of naive CD8+ T cells. Libraries of TRB cDNA were made by 5' RACE and carried UMIs. TCRdb re-called the 5' RACE reads and shows each CDR3 protein once, DNA omitted. Here the sample table reports about 130,000 distinct CDR3 sequences. Germline V gene lookup returns CDR1 MNHEY and CDR2 SMNVEV (reference sequence). This CDR3 spans 13 amino acids. A word on this clonotype: No antigen is known for it.

The sequenced material came from naive CXCR3- CD8+ T cells from blood. Described subset: CD45RO-CCR7+CD27+CD95- naive CD8+ T cells lacking CXCR3 (TNR3-). The rearrangement uses TRBV27 and TRBJ2-1; TCRdb selects TRBD2, and the lack of DNA leaves this call unchecked. The sequence came from a human donor in good health. Some clones in this sample may be carry-over from other donors' samples. The CDR3 protein is CASSFGGENEQFF.